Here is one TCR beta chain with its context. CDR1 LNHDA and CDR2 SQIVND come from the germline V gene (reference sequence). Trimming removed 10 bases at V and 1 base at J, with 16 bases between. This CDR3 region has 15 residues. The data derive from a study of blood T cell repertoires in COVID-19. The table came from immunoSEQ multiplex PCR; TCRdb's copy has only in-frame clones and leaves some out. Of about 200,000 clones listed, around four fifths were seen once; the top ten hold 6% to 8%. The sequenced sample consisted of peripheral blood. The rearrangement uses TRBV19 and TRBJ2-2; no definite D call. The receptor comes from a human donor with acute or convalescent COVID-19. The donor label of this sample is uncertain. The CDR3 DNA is TGTGCCACCAGAGGCGCCAGCCTGAACACCGGGGAGCTGTTTTTT. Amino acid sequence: CATRGASLNTGELFF.